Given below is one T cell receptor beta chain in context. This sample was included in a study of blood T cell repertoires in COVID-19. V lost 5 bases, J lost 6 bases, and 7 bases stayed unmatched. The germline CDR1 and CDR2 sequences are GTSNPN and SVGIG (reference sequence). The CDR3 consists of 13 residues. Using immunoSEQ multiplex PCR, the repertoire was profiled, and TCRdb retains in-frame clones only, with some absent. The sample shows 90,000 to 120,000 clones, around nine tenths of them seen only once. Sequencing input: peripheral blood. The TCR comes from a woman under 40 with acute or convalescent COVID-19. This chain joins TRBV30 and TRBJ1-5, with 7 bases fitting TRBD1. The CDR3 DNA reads TGTGCCTGGGACACAGGGGTAAGTCAGCCCCAGCATTTT. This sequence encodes CAWDTGVSQPQHF.